The TCR beta chain described here comes from a study of tumor-infiltrating lymphocytes in localized non-small cell lung cancer. Study-wide results and limits: Different pieces of the same tissue went to different assays, confounding technical variation with intratumor heterogeneity. Immunotypes IM1 and IM2 had similar TCR-derived T-cell fractions.

With regard to this clone: Its antigen is not identified.

CDR3 length equals 15 residues. CDR1 is SGHVS, CDR2 FNYEAQ, per germline. V trimming: 5 bases; J trimming: 8 bases; junction bases outside the gene matches: 11. Assay: immunoSEQ multiplex PCR; the TCRdb copy retains only in-frame clones and omits some. The profile covers about 6,400 clones, with over 55% appearing a single time and roughly 13% taken by the ten largest. The source of this sequence is a human donor with non-small cell lung cancer. Input material: lung tumor tissue. The V and J genes are TRBV7-6 and TRBJ2-1, with 8 nucleotides matching TRBD2. CDR3 residues: CASSPRGGRTDEQFF. CDR3 DNA sequence: TGTGCCAGCAGCCCCCGAGGCGGGAGGACCGATGAGCAGTTCTTC.